This TCR beta chain was recorded in a study of human T cells and chemical hapten exposure. Study-level points and caveats: TCRs exceeding a frequency of 1 in 1000 stayed unchanged under DPC sensitization. Significantly greater numbers of large CDR3 similarity clusters came from expanded TCRs than from controls.

As for time point: patch test 3, about 24 weeks after DPC sensitization. The treatment denotes: therapeutic diphenylcyclopropenone sensitization with weekly scalp DPC. Ahead of each patch test application, blood was drawn. The total RNA was obtained from whole blood that was not fractionated. Remarks on this clonotype: Its antigen is undetermined.

The ends lost 5 bases at V and 0 bases at J; junction bases unmatched: 4. The CDR3 is made up of 15 amino acids. The germline gives CDR1 MNHEY, CDR2 SVGAGI. Using its own MiXCR run on the RACE reads, TCRdb lists one record per CDR3 protein. This table has approximately 97,000 distinct CDR3 sequences, 25% to 30% appearing once. This specimen consisted of whole blood, obtained in connection with sensitization to the hapten diphenylcyclopropenone (DPC). The rearrangement uses TRBV6-5 and TRBJ1-5; 7 bases match TRBD1. The receptor was isolated from a man aged 35 to 55 with alopecia areata. Some clones in this sample may be carry-over from other donors' samples. The chain's CDR3 is CASSPGQNSNQPQHF. Written as DNA, the CDR3 is TGTGCCAGCAGTCCGGGACAGAATAGCAATCAGCCCCAGCATTTT.